This TCR beta chain was observed in a study of Graves' ophthalmopathy and Graves' hyperthyroidism. Orbital computed tomography and thyroid ultrasound, along with TRAb, serum thyroxine and clinical symptoms, underpinned diagnosis. The CDR3 contains 14 residues. Germline lookup yields CDR1 MNHNS and CDR2 SASEGT. Deletions cut 7 bases from V and 5 bases from J, with 17 bases between. This clonotype was counted at least ten times. RNA transcripts were the template, and TCR beta CDR3 regions were amplified from them. Scientists carried out first-round RT-PCR using HTBI primers and then a second-round multiplex PCR. TCRdb redid the calling of the multiplex PCR reads with MiXCR, one entry per CDR3 protein. The sample includes hundreds of thousands of distinct CDR3 sequences, roughly 21% of them seen just once.

The specimen was peripheral blood. The chain joins TRBV6-1 to TRBJ1-1; D gene ambiguous. This sequence originates from a woman aged 45-59 years with Graves' ophthalmopathy. The CDR3 DNA is TGTGCCAGCAACTATGCCGGGAGGGAGACTGAAGCTTTCTTT. This translates into CASNYAGRETEAFF.